This TCR beta chain was identified in a study of cytomegalovirus exposure and HLA in healthy donors. Looking at the study overall: Clustering assigned about 80% of the approximately 400 genotyped donors to the Caucasian-associated ancestry cluster.

This clone was detected only a few times. The primer mix had 60 Vbeta and 13 Jbeta primers. The data were produced by immunoSEQ multiplex PCR, yet TCRdb's version contains in-frame clones alone and is incomplete. The data show 95,000 to 100,000 clones, 65% to 85% seen once. Material: PBMCs. The TCR comes from a man aged 50-60 years in good health and CMV-seronegative.

Here the CDR3 reads CASSQGSAATGTEAFF. In DNA form, the CDR3 reads TGCGCCAGCAGCCAAGGTTCGGCGGCGACGGGGACTGAAGCTTTCTTT. V and J are TRBV4-3 and TRBJ1-1; no firm D call. The germline V and J ends were trimmed by 1 base and 5 bases, with 17 bases remaining between them. The CDR3 runs 16 residues. Germline V gives CDR1 LGHNA, CDR2 YSLEER.